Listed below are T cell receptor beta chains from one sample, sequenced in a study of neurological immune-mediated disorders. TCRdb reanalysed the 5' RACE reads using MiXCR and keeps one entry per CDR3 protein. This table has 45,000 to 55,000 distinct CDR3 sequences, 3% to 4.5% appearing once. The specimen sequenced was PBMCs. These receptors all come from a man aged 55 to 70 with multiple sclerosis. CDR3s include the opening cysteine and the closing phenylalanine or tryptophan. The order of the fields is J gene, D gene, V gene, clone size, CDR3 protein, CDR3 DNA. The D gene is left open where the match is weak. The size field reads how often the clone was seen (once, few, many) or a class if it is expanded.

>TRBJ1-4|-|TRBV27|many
CASSLSRGFNEKLFF
TGTGCCAGCAGTTTATCCAGGGGCTTTAATGAAAAACTGTTTTTT
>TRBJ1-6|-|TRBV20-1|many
CSARRVGGNSPLHF
TGCAGTGCTAGAAGGGTAGGGGGTAATTCACCCCTCCACTTT
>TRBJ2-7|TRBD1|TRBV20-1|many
CSAEGQGGSSYEQYF
TGCAGTGCAGAAGGACAGGGGGGGAGCTCCTACGAGCAGTACTTC
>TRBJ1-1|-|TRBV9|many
CASSVVSWGGTGPTEAFF
TGTGCCAGCAGCGTAGTTTCATGGGGCGGTACCGGCCCCACTGAAGCTTTCTTT
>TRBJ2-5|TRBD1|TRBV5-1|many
CASSMGTGGTQYF
TGCGCCAGCAGCATGGGGACAGGAGGGACCCAGTACTTC
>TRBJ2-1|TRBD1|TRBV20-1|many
CSARSGYGTASYNEQFF
TGCAGTGCTAGATCCGGTTACGGGACAGCCAGTTACAATGAGCAGTTCTTC
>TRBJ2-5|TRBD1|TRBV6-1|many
CASSDKAAGGQETQYF
TGTGCCAGCAGTGATAAAGCGGCAGGGGGACAAGAGACCCAGTACTTC
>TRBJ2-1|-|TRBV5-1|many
CASSAQGGGGNEQFF
TGCGCCAGCAGCGCACAGGGTGGGGGTGGCAATGAGCAGTTCTTC
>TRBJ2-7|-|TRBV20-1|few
CSARDPLALGYEQYF
TGCAGTGCTAGAGATCCCCTAGCCCTGGGTTACGAGCAGTACTTC
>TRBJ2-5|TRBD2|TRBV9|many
CASSVAPSGGLGAETQYF
TGTGCCAGCAGCGTTGCACCGTCGGGGGGGCTGGGTGCAGAGACCCAGTACTTC